Presented here are 23 T cell receptor beta chains from one specimen sequenced in a study of shared clonotypes between healthy human individuals. Assay: immunoSEQ multiplex PCR; the TCRdb copy retains only in-frame clones and omits some. The sample holds fewer than 1.4 million clones; 78% are singletons and the top ten take under 0.8%. The sample was memory CD4+ T cells from PBMCs. Documented subset: CD45RA-negative fraction. These receptor sequences come from a man aged 18 to 30 in good health. Some clones in this sample may be carry-over from other donors' samples.

V and J are TRBV7-2 and TRBJ1-5; D is undetermined. With 1 base removed from V and 2 bases from J, the gap between germline ends came to 9 bases. The length of the CDR3 is 15 residues. Germline V gene lookup returns CDR1 SGHTA and CDR2 FQGNSA. As DNA, the CDR3 is TGTGCCAGCAGCTTAGGAGTGCAGGGCAATCAGCCCCAGCATTTT. It yields the protein CASSLGVQGNQPQHF. Full variable domain (remainder filled in from reference TRBV7-2 and TRBJ1-5): GAGVSQSPSNKVTEKGKDVELRCDPISGHTALYWYRQSLGQGLEFLIYFQGNSAPDKSGLPSDRFSAERTGGSVSTLTIQRTQQEDSAVYLCASSLGVQGNQPQHFGDGTRLSIL.

V gene TRBV28 combines with J gene TRBJ2-1, with TRBD1 identical over 8 bases. This CDR3 has 15 residues. CDR1 and CDR2 from the germline V gene are MDHEN and SYDVKM. Unmatched junction bases numbered 5, after V lost 3 bases and J lost 4 bases. The CDR3 sequence is CASSLRQGSYNEQFF. CDR3 sequence (DNA): TGTGCCAGCAGTTTGCGACAGGGGTCATACAATGAGCAGTTCTTC.

The CDR3 reads CTPRETQYF. The CDR3 DNA reads as TGCACCCCCCGAGAGACCCAGTACTTC. This chain connects TRBV20-1 to TRBJ2-5; D is uncertain. The CDR3 sequence is 9 residues long. Looked up from germline, CDR1 is DFQATT and CDR2 is SNEGSKA (reference sequence).

V and J are TRBV18 and TRBJ1-4; 9 positions agree with TRBD1. V lost 3 bases, J lost 5 bases, and 4 bases stayed unmatched. CDR3 length: 15 residues. Per germline, CDR1 KGHSH and CDR2 LQKENI. The CDR3 DNA sequence: TGTGCCAGCTCACCGGGGACAGGGAGGAATGAAAAACTGTTTTTT. Translating gives CASSPGTGRNEKLFF. Combining the CDR3 with reference TRBV18 and TRBJ1-4 gives the whole variable domain NAGVMQNPRHLVRRRGQEARLRCSPMKGHSHVYWYRQLPEEGLKFMVYLQKENIIDESGMPKERFSAEFPKEGPSILRIQQVVRGDSAAYFCASSPGTGRNEKLFFGSGTQLSVL.

This chain joins TRBV5-1 and TRBJ1-5; TRBD1 aligns across 7 bases. Germline CDR1 and CDR2: SGHRS and YFSETQ. The ends lost 1 base at V and 1 base at J; junction bases unmatched: 2. The CDR3 is made up of 15 amino acids. The CDR3 nucleotides are TGCGCCAGCAGCTTGCAGGGGGTGAGCAATCAGCCCCAGCATTTT. Translation: CASSLQGVSNQPQHF.

The chain carries TRBV7-2 and TRBJ2-1, with D perhaps matching TRBD2 (5 bases). V lost 4 bases and J lost 6, with 10 bases in between. Germline loops: CDR1 SGHTA, CDR2 FQGNSA. This CDR3 region has 13 residues. The CDR3 loop reads CASSWRLANEQFF. The CDR3 nucleotides are TGTGCCAGCAGCTGGCGCCTAGCCAATGAGCAGTTCTTC.

J is TRBJ1-1 and V is TRBV7-2; tentatively, D is TRBD1 (6 bases). This CDR3 is 13 amino acids long. The germline CDR1 and CDR2 sequences are SGHTA and FQGNSA. The V end lost 2 bases, the J end lost 6 bases, and 10 bases lay between the germline ends. The CDR3 protein is CASSLLRGAEAFF. The CDR3 DNA follows: TGTGCCAGCAGCTTACTTAGGGGGGCTGAAGCTTTCTTT.

The rearrangement joins TRBV29-1 to TRBJ2-7, with D uncertain. The V end lost 1 base, the J end lost 6 bases, and 19 bases lay between the germline ends. There are 15 residues in the CDR3. Germline V gene sequence: CDR1 SQVTM, CDR2 ANQGSEA. The CDR3 is CSVEGAGFKGSEQYF. In DNA, the CDR3 is TGCAGCGTTGAAGGCGCAGGATTTAAGGGATCCGAGCAGTACTTC.

V gene TRBV5-1 combines with J gene TRBJ1-1, with a weak D call TRBD1 (5 bases). Germline V gene sequence: CDR1 SGHRS, CDR2 YFSETQ. V lost 3 bases, J lost 1 base, and 10 bases lay in between. The CDR3 length is 14 residues. CDR3 nucleotide sequence: TGCGCCAGCAGCTATCGTGGGGGGAACACTGAAGCTTTCTTT. It translates to CASSYRGGNTEAFF.

Note on this clone: The same CDR3 is also encoded by other DNA sequences in this sample. The chain employs TRBV7-9 and TRBJ2-5; maybe TRBD2 (6 bases). CDR3 length: 14 amino acids. V was shortened by 5 bases and J by 4 bases, with 14 bases between the two germline ends. The germline gives CDR1 SEHNR, CDR2 FQNEAQ (reference sequence). The CDR3 bases are TGTGCCAGCAGCCCTGGTGGAGGGCGAGAGACCCAGTACTTC. Encoded protein: CASSPGGGRETQYF.

The chain couples TRBV15 to TRBJ2-3; 12 positions agree with TRBD2. Germline V gene sequence: CDR1 LNHNV, CDR2 YYDKDF (reference sequence). CDR3 size: 17 residues. The J segment lost 5 bases and the V segment lost 0 bases, leaving 6 bases of the junction unmatched. The CDR3 sequence is CATSRDFRLAGVDTQYF. CDR3 nucleotides: TGTGCCACCAGCAGAGATTTCAGACTAGCGGGAGTAGATACGCAGTATTTT.

This clone appeared a single time. A much larger clone is a single base away; this may be a read error. The chain combines TRBV28 with TRBJ2-5, with TRBD1 matching 9 bases. The CDR3 extends over 14 amino acids. The V gene's germline CDR1 is MDHEN and CDR2 SYDVKM. The CDR3 here is CASSSRTGEKTRYF. DNA of the CDR3: TGTGCCAGCAGTTCCCGGACAGGGGAGAAGACCCGGTACTTC.

The chain joins TRBV19 to TRBJ2-1; D uncertain. V was shortened by 4 bases and J by 3 bases, with 7 bases between the two germline ends. The CDR3 sequence is 13 residues long. The germline CDR1 and CDR2 sequences are LNHDA and SQIVND (reference sequence). This CDR3 reads CASSTRSYNEQFF. CDR3 in DNA: TGTGCCAGTAGTACCCGAAGCTACAATGAGCAGTTCTTC.

V and J are TRBV5-1 and TRBJ1-1; D gene uncertain. This CDR3 spans 14 amino acids. CDR1 and CDR2 (germline): SGHRS, YFSETQ. Trimming pared 5 bases from V and 4 bases from J, leaving 15 bases between. The CDR3 spells CASRAEGASTEAFF. CDR3 DNA: TGCGCCAGCAGAGCTGAGGGCGCGAGCACTGAAGCTTTCTTT.

The chain recombines TRBV5-8 with TRBJ1-5; D not certain. Trimming left V 0 bases short and J 3 bases short, with 10 bases between. Germline V gives CDR1 SGHTS, CDR2 YDEGEE. This CDR3 contains 15 residues. CDR3 DNA sequence: TGTGCCAGCAGCTTGGGGACTTCCCCCAATCAGCCCCAGCATTTT. It encodes CASSLGTSPNQPQHF.

This clone was recorded once. This chain joins TRBV7-9 and TRBJ2-7; D gene ambiguous. The ends were cut back, 3 bases at V and 3 bases at J, with 9 bases in the middle. Germline-derived CDR1 and CDR2 are SEHNR and FQNEAQ (reference sequence). CDR3 length: 13 residues. The CDR3 DNA sequence: TGTGCCAGCAGCTTGGGTCCCGGCTACGAGCAGTACTTC. This translates into CASSLGPGYEQYF.

This clone appeared a single time. This sequence joins TRBV5-6 and TRBJ2-7, with 9 bases identical to TRBD2. The V segment lost 5 bases and the J segment 0 bases; nucleotides outside the gene matches: 6. The CDR3 spans 15 residues. Per germline, CDR1 SGHDT and CDR2 YYEEEE. CDR3 loop: CASRRLAESSYEQYF. In nucleotides, the CDR3 is TGTGCCAGCAGGAGACTAGCGGAATCCTCCTACGAGCAGTACTTC.

Ten or more counts support this clone. This sequence joins TRBV11-2 and TRBJ2-5; either TRBD1 or TRBD2 may supply D (6 bases each). The CDR3 length is 14 residues. V was cut by 5 bases and J by 5 bases, with 15 bases left in between. Germline assignment: CDR1 SGHAT and CDR2 FQNNGV. The CDR3 reads CASSPSGGGETQYF. The CDR3 bases are TGTGCCAGCAGCCCCTCAGGAGGGGGGGAGACCCAGTACTTC.

The J gene is TRBJ2-2, the V gene TRBV4-3; 11 nucleotides align to TRBD2. Germline V gives CDR1 LGHNA, CDR2 YSLEER. CDR3 length equals 16 residues. V was clipped by 5 bases and J by 4 bases; unmatched bases: 6. This chain's CDR3 is CASSALAGVSTGELFF. The CDR3 DNA reads as TGCGCCAGCAGCGCACTAGCGGGAGTGAGCACCGGGGAGCTGTTTTTT.

This chain uses TRBV28 with TRBJ1-3, with 10 bases fitting TRBD1. Trimming cost V 5 bases and J 4 bases; bases outside gene matches: 8. This CDR3 is 16 amino acids long. The germline V gene has CDR1 MDHEN and CDR2 SYDVKM. CDR3 in amino acids: CASSAGQGVSGNTIYF. In nucleotides, the CDR3 is TGTGCCAGCAGTGCCGGACAGGGGGTTTCCGGAAACACCATATATTTT.

The chain uses TRBV5-1 and TRBJ2-7, with a tentative D call TRBD1 (6 bases). Per germline, CDR1 SGHRS and CDR2 YFSETQ. The CDR3 is made up of 14 amino acids. The V and J ends lost 3 bases and 5 bases respectively, with 15 bases between them. This CDR3 reads CASSSDTGNNEQYF. CDR3 DNA sequence: TGCGCCAGCAGCTCAGATACAGGGAATAACGAGCAGTACTTC.

The chain is built from TRBV15 and TRBJ2-7; D assignment may be TRBD1 or TRBD2 (6 bases each). The CDR3 is 14 residues long. Germline V gene data show CDR1 as LNHNV and CDR2 as YYDKDF (reference sequence). V lost 5 bases and J 0 bases, leaving 11 bases between the germline ends. The CDR3 region is CATSAPGASYEQYF. CDR3 in DNA: TGTGCCACCAGCGCGCCGGGGGCCTCCTACGAGCAGTACTTC.

In its sample, this clone was seen once. The rearrangement joins TRBV5-1 to TRBJ2-3, with D possibly being TRBD2 (5 bases). Germline V gene data show CDR1 as SGHRS and CDR2 as YFSETQ. Trimming removed 0 bases from V and 3 bases from J, with 11 bases in between. This CDR3 comprises 15 residues. The CDR3 sequence: CASSLAFPGTDTQYF. CDR3 sequence (DNA): TGCGCCAGCAGCTTGGCTTTTCCGGGGACAGATACGCAGTATTTT.